A single sample gave rise to the 14 T cell receptor beta chains below, sequenced in a study of blood T cell repertoires in COVID-19. Method: immunoSEQ multiplex PCR; TCRdb's copy keeps in-frame clones and lacks some. This table has about 270,000 clones, 82% appearing once. The specimen sequenced was peripheral blood. The receptors here all came from a woman aged 18-29 years with acute or convalescent COVID-19.

The V gene is TRBV19, the J gene TRBJ1-3, with D maybe TRBD1 (6 bases). The CDR3 is 15 residues long. The germline V gene has CDR1 LNHDA and CDR2 SQIVND (reference sequence). V was trimmed by 3 bases and J by 0 bases, leaving 9 bases between them. CDR3 sequence reads: CASSIGTPSGNTIYF. The CDR3 DNA reads as TGTGCCAGTAGTATCGGGACACCCTCTGGAAACACCATATATTTT. Together with reference TRBV19 and TRBJ1-3, the CDR3 gives the full variable domain: DGGITQSPKYLFRKEGQNVTLSCEQNLNHDAMYWYRQDPGQGLRLIYYSQIVNDFQKGDIAEGYSVSREKKESFPLTVTSAQKNPTAFYLCASSIGTPSGNTIYFGEGSWLTVV.

As to this clone: This sample includes further DNA sequences coding for the same CDR3. The rearrangement uses TRBV11-2 and TRBJ2-7, with a possible D match to TRBD1 (5 bases). The CDR3 covers 13 residues. V was clipped by 0 bases and J by 4 bases, with 7 bases between them. From germline, CDR1 is SGHAT and CDR2 FQNNGV. The CDR3 is CASSLDRAYEQYF. Written as DNA, the CDR3 is TGTGCCAGCAGCTTAGACAGGGCGTACGAGCAGTACTTC.

The chain uses TRBV2 and TRBJ2-1, with TRBD2 matching 12 bases. The CDR3 extends over 21 amino acids. Germline CDR1 reads SNHLY; CDR2 reads FYNNEI. With V trimmed by 4 bases and J by 4 bases, 20 bases remained unmatched. The CDR3 sequence is CASSATLGSSGRAEVYNEQFF. In DNA form, the CDR3 reads TGTGCCAGCAGTGCCACCTTGGGATCTAGCGGGAGGGCCGAAGTTTACAATGAGCAGTTCTTC.

The gene calls are TRBV6-5 and TRBJ2-7; TRBD2 might be the D (5 bases). Trimming stripped 6 bases from V and 0 bases from J, with 9 bases between. The CDR3 sequence is 13 residues long. In germline, CDR1 is MNHEY, CDR2 SVGAGI. The CDR3 nucleotides are TGTGCCAGCAGGACGGGAAGCTCCTACGAGCAGTACTTC. Translated, it gives CASRTGSSYEQYF.

V is TRBV19 and J is TRBJ1-1, with TRBD1 identical over 7 bases. The CDR3 is 16 residues long. The ends lost 3 bases at V and 2 bases at J; junction bases unmatched: 9. Germline CDR1 is LNHDA and CDR2 is SQIVND (reference sequence). The DNA of the CDR3 is TGTGCCAGTAGTATCGGGGTGGACAGGCAAAACACTGAAGCTTTCTTT. This translates into CASSIGVDRQNTEAFF.

The V gene is TRBV25-1, the J gene TRBJ2-2, with D unresolved. CDR1 MGHDK and CDR2 SYGVNS come from the germline V gene. The CDR3 extends over 14 amino acids. V was trimmed by 3 bases and J by 4 bases, leaving 9 bases between them. CDR3 bases: TGTGCCAGCAGTGATCAGTTCCTCACCGGGGAGCTGTTTTTT. Its protein product is CASSDQFLTGELFF. Full variable domain (rest looked up from reference TRBV25-1 and TRBJ2-2): EADIYQTPRYLVIGTGKKITLECSQTMGHDKMYWYQQDPGMELHLIHYSYGVNSTEKGDLSSESTVSRIRTEHFPLTLESARPSHTSQYLCASSDQFLTGELFFGEGSRLTVL.

This chain connects TRBV11-2 to TRBJ2-2, with 9 nucleotides matching TRBD2. V was clipped by 0 bases and J by 4 bases; unmatched bases: 6. CDR3 length equals 17 residues. The V gene's germline CDR1 is SGHAT and CDR2 FQNNGV. Here the CDR3 reads CASSLEMAGGSTGELFF. In DNA form, the CDR3 reads TGTGCCAGCAGCTTAGAGATGGCGGGAGGGAGCACCGGGGAGCTGTTTTTT.

This rearrangement joins TRBV5-1 to TRBJ2-1; D is possibly TRBD2 (5 bases). The CDR3 length is 17 residues. Trimming cost V 0 bases and J 0 bases, with 13 bases left between them. Germline V gene data show CDR1 as SGHRS and CDR2 as YFSETQ. The CDR3 bases are TGCGCCAGCAGCTTGGCCCCTCAGCGGAACTCCTACAATGAGCAGTTCTTC. Translating it yields CASSLAPQRNSYNEQFF. Full variable domain (remainder filled in from reference TRBV5-1 and TRBJ2-1): KAGVTQTPRYLIKTRGQQVTLSCSPISGHRSVSWYQQTPGQGLQFLFEYFSETQRNKGNFPGRFSGRQFSNSRSEMNVSTLELGDSALYLCASSLAPQRNSYNEQFFGPGTRLTVL.

Only one count was recorded for this clone. CDR3 DNA sequence: TGTGCCACCAGTGATGGACTAGCGGGAGGCCAAGAGACCCAGTACTTC. It translates to CATSDGLAGGQETQYF. V usage is TRBV24-1 and J usage is TRBJ2-5; the match to TRBD2 covers 14 bases. The CDR3 extends over 16 amino acids. V was pared by 3 bases and J by 1 base, with 0 bases of the junction left unmatched. Germline V gives CDR1 KGHDR, CDR2 SFDVKD.

This clone was seen only a few times. The CDR3 region has the DNA TGTGCCAGCAAGACCAGTGGGGAGGGGGAGACCCAGTACTTC. The encoded protein is CASKTSGEGETQYF. The chain couples TRBV5-4 to TRBJ2-5; 7 bases map to TRBD2. Trimming at V came to 6 bases and at J to 5 bases, leaving 10 bases not matched to a gene. The CDR3 covers 14 residues. Looked up from germline, CDR1 is SGHNT and CDR2 is YYREEE (reference sequence). Looking up the rest from reference TRBV5-4 and TRBJ2-5 gives the full variable domain: ETGVTQSPTHLIKTRGQQVTLRCSSQSGHNTVSWYQQALGQGPQFIFQYYREEENGRGNFPPRFSGLQFPNYSSELNVNALELDDSALYLCASKTSGEGETQYFGPGTRLLVL.

This clone was seen only a few times. This chain connects TRBV16 to TRBJ1-5; 7 nucleotides line up with TRBD1. CDR1 is KGHSY and CDR2 is FQNENV in the germline V gene. The junction had 4 bases not matched to a gene; V was cut back by 1 base and J by 1 base. This CDR3 contains 16 residues. CDR3 in amino acids: CASSQFATGSNQPQHF. The CDR3 nucleotides are TGTGCCAGCAGCCAATTCGCGACAGGGAGCAATCAGCCCCAGCATTTT.

This clone was counted a single time. The rearrangement joins TRBV15 to TRBJ2-5; 8 bases map to TRBD2. Germline loops: CDR1 LNHNV, CDR2 YYDKDF (reference sequence). This CDR3 contains 16 residues. The junction had 5 bases not matched to a gene; V was cut back by 0 bases and J by 2 bases. Written as DNA, the CDR3 is TGTGCCACCAGCAGAGATAACACGGGAGGGCAAGAGACCCAGTACTTC. Its protein is CATSRDNTGGQETQYF.

J is TRBJ1-1 and V is TRBV5-6; D is uncertain. Germline-derived CDR1 and CDR2 are SGHDT and YYEEEE. V lost 1 base and J lost 3, with 13 bases in between. There are 15 residues in the CDR3. CDR3 in amino acids: CASSLLEAGYTEAFF. In DNA, the CDR3 is TGTGCCAGCAGCTTGTTGGAGGCTGGCTACACTGAAGCTTTCTTT.

The V gene is TRBV27, the J gene TRBJ1-2, with 10 bases identical to TRBD1. J was trimmed by 7 bases and V by 4 bases; bases with no gene match: 9. This CDR3 is 15 amino acids long. Germline CDR1 reads MNHEY; CDR2 reads SMNVEV (reference sequence). The CDR3 region has the DNA TGTGCCAGCAGTTCTCCGGGACAGGGGCCCCTTGGCTACACCTTC. Amino acids: CASSSPGQGPLGYTF.